These T cell receptor beta chains were read from a single sample in a study of cytomegalovirus exposure and HLA in healthy donors. Sequencing used immunoSEQ multiplex PCR; TCRdb keeps in-frame clones, though not all of them. There are over 75,000 clones in the sample; 60% to 80% occur only once, and about 6.4% lies in the top ten. Specimen: PBMCs. The receptors here all came from a female donor in good health and CMV-seronegative. CDR3s include the opening cysteine and the closing phenylalanine or tryptophan. The D gene is left open where the match is weak. Clone size is shown for a subset of rows, as once, few, many or a class of expanded clone.

D: .
J: TRBJ2-5
V: TRBV28
size: few
CDR3: CASRHGWWAGEQETQYF
DNA: TGTGCCAGCAGACATGGGTGGTGGGCAGGGGAACAAGAGACCCAGTACTTC

D: TRBD2
J: TRBJ2-1
V: TRBV5-1
size: .
CDR3: CASSTLAGGPVEQFF
DNA: TGCGCCAGCAGCACCCTAGCGGGAGGGCCGGTTGAGCAGTTCTTC

D: .
J: TRBJ2-7
V: TRBV19
size: .
CDR3: CASSMSASSTYEQYF
DNA: TGTGCCAGTAGTATGTCGGCTAGCAGTACCTACGAGCAGTACTTC

D: TRBD1
J: TRBJ2-1
V: TRBV7-7
size: .
CDR3: CASSMTGSSYNEQFF
DNA: TGTGCTAGCAGCATGACAGGGAGCTCCTACAATGAGCAGTTCTTC

D: TRBD1
J: TRBJ1-3
V: TRBV7-6
size: .
CDR3: CASSQGQGSGNTIYF
DNA: TGTGCCAGCAGCCAGGGACAGGGCTCTGGAAACACCATATATTTT

D: TRBD2
J: TRBJ2-5
V: TRBV27
size: .
CDR3: CATPGTSGVLPEETQYF
DNA: TGTGCCACCCCGGGGACTAGCGGGGTCCTACCCGAAGAGACCCAGTACTTC

D: TRBD1
J: TRBJ1-3
V: TRBV6-5
size: .
CDR3: CASSLTGGIAGNTIYF
DNA: TGTGCCAGCAGTTTGACAGGGGGCATCGCTGGAAACACCATATATTTT

D: .
J: TRBJ2-1
V: TRBV28
size: once
CDR3: CASSPMSVSSYNEQFF
DNA: TGTGCCAGCAGCCCCATGAGCGTGAGCTCCTACAATGAGCAGTTCTTC

D: TRBD2
J: TRBJ2-7
V: TRBV6-6
size: .
CDR3: CASSALAGGYEQYF
DNA: TGTGCCAGCAGTGCCCTAGCGGGCGGCTACGAGCAGTACTTC

D: TRBD2
J: TRBJ2-1
V: TRBV5-1
size: .
CDR3: CASSPKDSGRAGSYNEQFF
DNA: TGCGCCAGCAGCCCAAAAGATAGCGGGAGGGCCGGATCCTACAATGAGCAGTTCTTC

D: .
J: TRBJ1-6
V: TRBV6-5
size: .
CDR3: CASSDSHNSPLHF
DNA: TGTGCCAGCAGTGACAGTCATAATTCACCCCTCCACTTT

D: TRBD1
J: TRBJ1-1
V: TRBV30
size: .
CDR3: CAWSGGDRGFF
DNA: TGTGCCTGGAGTGGAGGGGACAGGGGTTTCTTT

D: TRBD1
J: TRBJ1-2
V: TRBV19
size: .
CDR3: CASSSGQGIYGYTF
DNA: TGTGCCAGTAGCTCCGGACAGGGAATCTATGGCTACACCTTC

D: .
J: TRBJ2-7
V: TRBV28
size: .
CDR3: CASSNTYYEQYF
DNA: TGTGCCAGCAGTAACACATACTACGAGCAGTACTTC

D: TRBD1
J: TRBJ2-4
V: TRBV5-1
size: .
CDR3: CASSLEGQAPGSLQYF
DNA: TGCGCCAGCAGCTTGGAGGGACAGGCCCCCGGCTCCCTTCAGTACTTC

D: .
J: TRBJ2-7
V: TRBV6-5
size: .
CDR3: CASRGIGLLRLEQYF
DNA: TGTGCCAGCAGGGGTATTGGCCTCCTGAGGTTGGAGCAGTACTTC

D: TRBD2
J: TRBJ2-3
V: TRBV14
size: .
CDR3: CASRSSGRSTDTQYF
DNA: TGTGCCAGCAGGTCCTCCGGGAGGAGCACAGATACGCAGTATTTT

D: TRBD2
J: TRBJ2-1
V: TRBV2
size: .
CDR3: CASTGLAGGGPSGNEQFF
DNA: TGTGCCAGCACCGGACTAGCGGGAGGAGGACCCTCCGGGAATGAGCAGTTCTTC

D: .
J: TRBJ2-1
V: TRBV28
size: .
CDR3: CASCGFSYNEQFF
DNA: TGTGCCAGCTGCGGGTTCTCCTACAATGAGCAGTTCTTC

D: .
J: TRBJ1-1
V: TRBV7-8
size: once
CDR3: CASSLGDSWTEAFF
DNA: TGTGCCAGCAGCTTAGGAGACAGTTGGACTGAAGCTTTCTTT

D: .
J: TRBJ2-3
V: TRBV7-9
size: .
CDR3: CASSLQATDTQYF
DNA: TGTGCCAGCAGCTTGCAGGCCACAGATACGCAGTATTTT

D: TRBD2
J: TRBJ2-7
V: TRBV14
size: .
CDR3: CASSPSSGIQIEQYF
DNA: TGTGCCAGCAGCCCATCTAGCGGAATTCAAATCGAGCAGTACTTC

D: TRBD2
J: TRBJ2-5
V: TRBV19
size: .
CDR3: CASSIRLAGTYQETQYF
DNA: TGTGCCAGTAGTATCCGACTAGCGGGGACGTACCAAGAGACCCAGTACTTC

D: TRBD1
J: TRBJ2-7
V: TRBV29-1
size: .
CDR3: CSASGTGDNEQYF
DNA: TGCAGCGCTTCCGGGACAGGGGACAACGAGCAGTACTTC

D: .
J: TRBJ2-5
V: TRBV19
size: .
CDR3: CASSTQGQETQYF
DNA: TGTGCCAGTAGTACCCAGGGCCAAGAGACCCAGTACTTC

D: .
J: TRBJ1-4
V: TRBV25-1
size: medium-sized
CDR3: CASSEWGQGGEKLFF
DNA: TGTGCCAGCAGTGAATGGGGGCAGGGCGGTGAAAAACTGTTTTTT

D: TRBD2
J: TRBJ2-4
V: TRBV30
size: .
CDR3: CAWRELAGGLNIQYF
DNA: TGTGCCTGGAGGGAGCTAGCGGGGGGGTTGAACATTCAGTACTTC

D: .
J: TRBJ1-5
V: TRBV7-9
size: .
CDR3: CASSPITGPYQPQHF
DNA: TGTGCCAGCAGCCCTATCACAGGGCCCTATCAGCCCCAGCATTTT

D: TRBD1
J: TRBJ1-2
V: TRBV5-6
size: .
CDR3: CASSIKTGGDGGYTF
DNA: TGTGCCAGCAGCATAAAGACAGGGGGCGACGGTGGCTACACCTTC

D: TRBD1
J: TRBJ1-2
V: TRBV25-1
size: .
CDR3: CASSVGGHGYTF
DNA: TGTGCCAGCAGTGTAGGGGGCCATGGCTACACCTTC

D: TRBD1
J: TRBJ1-2
V: TRBV5-4
size: .
CDR3: CASSDRGQGASYGYTF
DNA: TGTGCCAGCAGCGACCGGGGACAGGGAGCGAGCTATGGCTACACCTTC

D: .
J: TRBJ1-5
V: TRBV11-2
size: .
CDR3: CASSTYSNQPQHF
DNA: TGTGCCAGCAGCACTTATAGCAATCAGCCCCAGCATTTT

D: TRBD2
J: TRBJ2-7
V: TRBV4-3
size: .
CDR3: CASSLGRGGGYEQYF
DNA: TGCGCCAGCAGCCTTGGCCGGGGGGGCGGGTACGAGCAGTACTTC

D: .
J: TRBJ1-1
V: TRBV19
size: few
CDR3: CASSMQGTEAFF
DNA: TGTGCCAGTAGTATGCAGGGCACTGAAGCTTTCTTT

D: .
J: TRBJ2-4
V: TRBV6-6
size: .
CDR3: CASSYRSGELENIQYF
DNA: TGTGCCAGCAGTTACCGGAGCGGAGAGCTGGAAAACATTCAGTACTTC

D: .
J: TRBJ2-3
V: TRBV5-6
size: .
CDR3: CASSLSGTDTQYF
DNA: TGTGCCAGCAGCTTGAGCGGGACAGATACGCAGTATTTT

D: .
J: TRBJ1-1
V: TRBV28
size: once
CDR3: CASSRADRNTEAFF
DNA: TGTGCCAGCTCCAGGGCCGACCGAAACACTGAAGCTTTCTTT

D: TRBD1
J: TRBJ1-1
V: TRBV6-5
size: .
CDR3: CASRGTGKDTEAFF
DNA: TGTGCCAGCCGCGGGACAGGGAAGGACACTGAAGCTTTCTTT

D: .
J: TRBJ2-4
V: TRBV18
size: .
CDR3: CASSPARGIQYF
DNA: TGTGCCAGCTCACCAGCCCGGGGCATTCAGTACTTC

D: .
J: TRBJ1-2
V: TRBV6-5
size: .
CDR3: CASRAGPGGYTF
DNA: TGTGCCAGCAGGGCGGGCCCGGGGGGCTACACCTTC

D: TRBD1
J: TRBJ1-4
V: TRBV29-1
size: .
CDR3: CSVEERDRAQKLFF
DNA: TGCAGCGTTGAAGAGAGGGACAGGGCCCAAAAACTGTTTTTT

D: .
J: TRBJ1-4
V: TRBV5-4
size: few
CDR3: CASSYRQEEKLFF
DNA: TGTGCCAGCAGTTACCGACAGGAGGAAAAACTGTTTTTT

D: TRBD1
J: TRBJ2-7
V: TRBV10-3
size: .
CDR3: CAISVGTGVPYEQYF
DNA: TGTGCCATCAGCGTCGGGACAGGGGTCCCCTACGAGCAGTACTTC

D: .
J: TRBJ1-1
V: TRBV5-1
size: .
CDR3: CASNANGRNTEAFF
DNA: TGCGCCAGCAACGCTAATGGGCGAAACACTGAAGCTTTCTTT

D: TRBD1
J: TRBJ2-3
V: TRBV27
size: .
CDR3: CASSLRTGADTQYF
DNA: TGTGCCAGCAGTTTACGCACAGGGGCAGATACGCAGTATTTT

D: TRBD1
J: TRBJ2-5
V: TRBV28
size: .
CDR3: CASSTTDRVYQETQYF
DNA: TGTGCCAGCAGTACAACCGACAGGGTGTACCAAGAGACCCAGTACTTC